The 18 T cell receptor beta chains presented below share a single source sample, sequenced in a study of blood T cell repertoires in COVID-19. Using immunoSEQ multiplex PCR, the repertoire was profiled, and TCRdb retains in-frame clones only, with some absent. In the table there are about 200,000 clones, approximately 81% of which are singletons. The sample consisted of peripheral blood. These receptors were collected from a woman older than 75 with acute or convalescent COVID-19.

The rearrangement uses TRBV5-1 and TRBJ2-2; 8 nucleotides agree with TRBD2. The ends lost 0 bases at V and 4 bases at J; junction bases unmatched: 5. Germline V gene data show CDR1 as SGHRS and CDR2 as YFSETQ. This CDR3 region has 16 residues. CDR3 coding DNA: TGCGCCAGCAGCTTGGGATCCGGGAGGGCCACCGGGGAGCTGTTTTTT. It encodes CASSLGSGRATGELFF.

For the CDR3, the DNA is TGCGCCAGCAGCTCGGGACAGGGTTTTGGTCGGGAGCAGTTCTTC. Encoded protein: CASSSGQGFGREQFF. The chain carries TRBV5-1 and TRBJ2-1; 9 nucleotides agree with TRBD1. Germline V gene data show CDR1 as SGHRS and CDR2 as YFSETQ. V gave up 3 bases and J gave up 10 bases; unmatched junction bases: 11. This CDR3 region has 15 residues.

The rearrangement joins TRBV28 to TRBJ1-5, with no clear D. V gave up 2 bases and J gave up 3 bases, with 11 bases separating them. Germline V lookup: CDR1 MDHEN, CDR2 SYDVKM. The CDR3 consists of 15 residues. CDR3 sequence reads: CASSLPGMVNQPQHF. DNA of the CDR3: TGTGCCAGCAGTTTACCGGGGATGGTCAATCAGCCCCAGCATTTT.

The V call is TRBV6-4, the J call TRBJ2-5; TRBD2 aligns across 10 bases. The CDR3 is 15 residues long. CDR1 and CDR2 from the germline V gene are MRHNA and SNTAGT. With V trimmed by 6 bases and J by 2 bases, 6 bases remained unmatched. The DNA for the CDR3 is TGTGCCAGCAGCGCTAGCGGGGGCCCACAAGAGACCCAGTACTTC. This translates into CASSASGGPQETQYF.

The J gene is TRBJ1-6, the V gene TRBV3-1 (or the pseudogene TRBV3-2), with 8 bases that match TRBD1. From germline, CDR1 is LGHDT and CDR2 YNNKEL (reference sequence). CDR3 length: 15 residues. The V and J ends lost 2 bases and 7 bases, in that order; junction bases with no gene match: 4. DNA for the CDR3: TGTGCCAGCAGCCAATGGGACAGGCGGAATTCACCCCTCCACTTT. Translated, it gives CASSQWDRRNSPLHF.

The rearrangement uses TRBV11-3 and TRBJ2-2; 8 nucleotides agree with TRBD1. The CDR3 is 15 residues long. The trim removed 4 bases at V and 3 bases at J, leaving 4 bases unmatched. Germline lookup yields CDR1 SGHNT and CDR2 YENEEA. DNA of the CDR3: TGTGCCAGCAGCTCCGGGACAGGACACACCGGGGAGCTGTTTTTT. This codes for CASSSGTGHTGELFF.

The V and J genes are TRBV5-1 and TRBJ1-2; 8 nucleotides align to TRBD1. This CDR3 has 13 residues. Germline CDR1 and CDR2: SGHRS and YFSETQ. Trimming removed 4 bases from V and 8 bases from J; junction bases left unmatched: 7. Here the CDR3 reads CASSPQGEEGYTF. The CDR3, as DNA: TGCGCCAGCAGCCCACAGGGGGAAGAGGGCTACACCTTC.

This chain joins TRBV9 and TRBJ2-3; 10 bases map to TRBD2. CDR1 and CDR2 (germline): SGDLS, YYNGEE. V trimming: 4 bases; J trimming: 4 bases; junction bases outside the gene matches: 9. The CDR3 is made up of 16 amino acids. In nucleotides, the CDR3 is TGTGCCAGCAGCATAACTAGCGGGGCGGGGGCAGATACGCAGTATTTT. This codes for CASSITSGAGADTQYF. Variable domain in full (rest from reference TRBV9 and TRBJ2-3): DSGVTQTPKHLITATGQRVTLRCSPRSGDLSVYWYQQSLDQGLQFLIQYYNGEERAKGNILERFSAQQFPDLHSELNLSSLELGDSALYFCASSITSGAGADTQYFGPGTRLTVL.

The rearrangement links TRBV7-9 to TRBJ1-2; 9 bases line up with TRBD1. The trim removed 5 bases at V and 10 bases at J, leaving 8 bases unmatched. The CDR3 is 13 amino acids. Per germline, CDR1 SEHNR and CDR2 FQNEAQ (reference sequence). The CDR3 loop reads CASSPDRGVPYTF. CDR3 bases: TGTGCCAGCAGCCCGGACAGGGGAGTCCCCTACACCTTC.

V usage is TRBV4-1 and J usage is TRBJ2-6; 7 bases are a match to TRBD1. With V trimmed by 0 bases and J by 2 bases, 1 base remained unmatched. The CDR3 loop spans 16 amino acids. Germline loops: CDR1 MGHRA, CDR2 YSYEKL. As DNA, the CDR3 is TGCGCCAGCAGCCAAGAAGGGACAGCTGGGGCCAACGTCCTGACTTTC. As protein: CASSQEGTAGANVLTF.

This clone came up a few times. The chain joins TRBV5-1 to TRBJ1-6, with D possibly TRBD1 on 6 matching bases. Trimming removed 3 bases from V and 10 bases from J, with 14 bases in between. CDR1 SGHRS and CDR2 YFSETQ come from the germline V gene. The CDR3 consists of 14 residues. The DNA of the CDR3 is TGCGCCAGCAGCTCCGGAGATACAGGGTCACCCCTCCACTTT. Protein sequence: CASSSGDTGSPLHF.

In nucleotides, the CDR3 is TGTGCCAGCAGTTACTCCGCTAGCGGGGGTTTGGATACGCAGTATTTT. Protein: CASSYSASGGLDTQYF. The chain employs TRBV6-5 and TRBJ2-3; the match to TRBD2 covers 10 bases. The CDR3 consists of 16 residues. V was pared by 0 bases and J by 6 bases, with 6 bases of the junction left unmatched. Germline CDR1 reads MNHEY; CDR2 reads SVGAGI.

This clone was counted a few times. The chain links TRBV7-9 to TRBJ2-5, with TRBD2 matching over 14 bases. Losses at the gene ends were 3 bases for V and 2 bases for J; bases not matched to a gene: 2. There are 16 residues in the CDR3. Germline V gene data show CDR1 as SEHNR and CDR2 as FQNEAQ (reference sequence). The CDR3 DNA follows: TGTGCCAGCAGCTTGTGGACTAGCGGGGGGCAAGAGACCCAGTACTTC. Amino acids: CASSLWTSGGQETQYF. Full variable domain (remainder filled in from reference TRBV7-9 and TRBJ2-5): DTGVSQNPRHKITKRGQNVTFRCDPISEHNRLYWYRQTLGQGPEFLTYFQNEAQLEKSRLLSDRFSAERPKGSFSTLEIQRTEQGDSAMYLCASSLWTSGGQETQYFGPGTRLLVL.

The CDR3 spells CATSRDASESSYNEQFF. The CDR3 bases are TGTGCCACCAGCAGAGATGCTTCGGAGAGCTCCTACAATGAGCAGTTCTTC. The chain couples TRBV15 to TRBJ2-1, with D hard to call. With 0 bases removed from V and 0 bases from J, the gap between germline ends came to 12 bases. The CDR3 covers 17 residues. CDR1 and CDR2 from the germline V gene are LNHNV and YYDKDF (reference sequence).

The CDR3 spells CASSPAPGLAGEQFF. CDR3 sequence (DNA): TGTGCCAGCAGCCCCGCTCCGGGACTAGCAGGCGAGCAGTTCTTC. The chain combines TRBV7-3 with TRBJ2-1, with TRBD2 matching 9 bases. Germline V gives CDR1 SGHTA, CDR2 FQGTGA. This CDR3 spans 15 amino acids. Trimming cost V 5 bases and J 10 bases; bases outside gene matches: 12.

The chain employs TRBV7-9 and TRBJ1-6; a possible D gene is TRBD1 (5 bases). This CDR3 has 15 residues. V was cut by 5 bases and J by 8 bases, with 16 bases left in between. CDR1 and CDR2 (germline): SEHNR, FQNEAQ (reference sequence). The DNA for the CDR3 is TGTGCCAGCAGCAGGCGGACAAGTTTGGATTCACCCCTCCACTTT. Protein sequence: CASSRRTSLDSPLHF.

The chain links TRBV28 to TRBJ2-7; TRBD2 matches 13 bases. Germline CDR1 MDHEN, CDR2 SYDVKM. The CDR3 loop spans 16 amino acids. With V trimmed by 5 bases and J by 1 base, 5 bases remained unmatched. CDR3 sequence: CASSLLLAGGSYEQYF. CDR3 nucleotide sequence: TGTGCCAGCAGTCTCTTACTAGCGGGAGGGTCCTACGAGCAGTACTTC.

This chain links TRBV5-1 with TRBJ2-7, with 11 bases that match TRBD2. In germline, CDR1 is SGHRS, CDR2 YFSETQ. V lost 4 bases to trimming and J lost 2 bases; unmatched junction nucleotides: 8. This CDR3 region has 16 residues. The CDR3 nucleotides read TGCGCCAGCAGCGGGAGAGCGACTAGCGGGGCCTACGAGCAGTACTTC. It specifies CASSGRATSGAYEQYF.